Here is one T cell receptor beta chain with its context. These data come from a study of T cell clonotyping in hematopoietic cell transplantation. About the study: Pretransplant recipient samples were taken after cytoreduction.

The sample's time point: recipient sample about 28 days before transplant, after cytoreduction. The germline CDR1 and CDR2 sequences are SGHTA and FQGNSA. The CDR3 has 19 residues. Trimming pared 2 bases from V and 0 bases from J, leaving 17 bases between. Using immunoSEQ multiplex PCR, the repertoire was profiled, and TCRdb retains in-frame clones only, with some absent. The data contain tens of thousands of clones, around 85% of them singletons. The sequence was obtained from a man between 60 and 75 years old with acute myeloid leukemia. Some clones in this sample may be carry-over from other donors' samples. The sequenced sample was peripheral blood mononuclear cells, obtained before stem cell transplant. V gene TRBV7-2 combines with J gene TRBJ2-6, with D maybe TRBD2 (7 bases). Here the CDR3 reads CASSLRGGPQSSGANVLTF. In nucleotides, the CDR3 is TGTGCCAGCAGCTTAAGGGGGGGTCCGCAAAGCTCTGGGGCCAACGTCCTGACTTTC.